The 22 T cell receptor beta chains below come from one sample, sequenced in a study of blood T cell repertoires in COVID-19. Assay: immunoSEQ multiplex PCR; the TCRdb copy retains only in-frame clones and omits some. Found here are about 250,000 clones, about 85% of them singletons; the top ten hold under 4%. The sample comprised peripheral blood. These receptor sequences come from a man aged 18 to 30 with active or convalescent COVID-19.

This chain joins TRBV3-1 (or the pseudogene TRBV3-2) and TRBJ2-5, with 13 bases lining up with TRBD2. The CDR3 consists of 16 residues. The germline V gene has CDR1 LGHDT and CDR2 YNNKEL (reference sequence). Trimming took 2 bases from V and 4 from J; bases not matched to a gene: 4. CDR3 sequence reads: CASSQTSGRAGETQYF. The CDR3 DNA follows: TGTGCCAGCAGCCAAACTAGCGGGAGGGCCGGAGAGACCCAGTACTTC.

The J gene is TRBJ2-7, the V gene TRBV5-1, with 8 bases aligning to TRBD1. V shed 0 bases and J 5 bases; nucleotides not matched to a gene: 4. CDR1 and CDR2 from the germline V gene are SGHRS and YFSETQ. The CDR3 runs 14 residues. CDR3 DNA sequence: TGCGCCAGCAGCTTGGGACAGGGGTTGAACGAGCAGTACTTC. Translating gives CASSLGQGLNEQYF.

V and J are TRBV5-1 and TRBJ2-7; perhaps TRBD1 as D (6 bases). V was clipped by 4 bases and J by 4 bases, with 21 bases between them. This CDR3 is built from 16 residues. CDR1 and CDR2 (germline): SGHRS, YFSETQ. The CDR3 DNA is TGCGCCAGCAGCGCGTACCAGGGGTTTATTCTGTACGAGCAGTACTTC. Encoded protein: CASSAYQGFILYEQYF.

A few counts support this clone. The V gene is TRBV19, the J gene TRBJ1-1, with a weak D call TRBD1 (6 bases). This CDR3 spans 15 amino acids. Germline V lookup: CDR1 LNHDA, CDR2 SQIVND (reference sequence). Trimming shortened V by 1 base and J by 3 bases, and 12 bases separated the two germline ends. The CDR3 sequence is CASSIANRADTEAFF. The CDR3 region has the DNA TGTGCCAGTAGTATAGCTAACAGGGCCGACACTGAAGCTTTCTTT.

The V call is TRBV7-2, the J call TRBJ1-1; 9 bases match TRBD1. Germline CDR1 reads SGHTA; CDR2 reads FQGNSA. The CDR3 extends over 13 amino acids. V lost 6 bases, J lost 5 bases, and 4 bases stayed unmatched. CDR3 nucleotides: TGTGCCAGCAGTCCCGGACAGGGGACTGAAGCTTTCTTT. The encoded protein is CASSPGQGTEAFF.

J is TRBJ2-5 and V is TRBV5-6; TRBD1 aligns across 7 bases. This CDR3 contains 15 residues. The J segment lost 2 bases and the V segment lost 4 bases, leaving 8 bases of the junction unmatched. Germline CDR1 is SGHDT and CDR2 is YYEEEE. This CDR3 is CASSVVTGRQETQYF. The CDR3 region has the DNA TGTGCCAGCAGCGTAGTGACAGGGAGACAAGAGACCCAGTACTTC.

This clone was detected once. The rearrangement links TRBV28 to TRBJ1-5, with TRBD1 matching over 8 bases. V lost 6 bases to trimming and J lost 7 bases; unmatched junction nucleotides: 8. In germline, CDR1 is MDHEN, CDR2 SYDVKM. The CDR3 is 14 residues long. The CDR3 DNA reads TGTGCCAGCAGCATCAGGGGGCTAGGGCAGCCCCAGCATTTT. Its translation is CASSIRGLGQPQHF.

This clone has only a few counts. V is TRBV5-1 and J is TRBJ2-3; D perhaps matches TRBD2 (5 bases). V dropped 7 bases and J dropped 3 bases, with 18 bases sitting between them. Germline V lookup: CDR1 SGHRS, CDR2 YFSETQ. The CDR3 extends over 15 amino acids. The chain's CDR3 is CASALALRNTDTQYF. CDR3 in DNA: TGCGCCAGCGCTTTAGCGTTGAGGAATACAGATACGCAGTATTTT.

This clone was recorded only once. CDR3 coding DNA: TGTGCCAGCTCACCGATGAGTGGGACAGCCTATAATTCACCCCTCCACTTT. Translating it yields CASSPMSGTAYNSPLHF. The chain employs TRBV18 and TRBJ1-6; 7 bases map to TRBD1. CDR1 and CDR2 (germline): KGHSH, LQKENI. V lost 3 bases to trimming and J lost 2 bases; unmatched junction nucleotides: 7. This CDR3 is 17 amino acids long.

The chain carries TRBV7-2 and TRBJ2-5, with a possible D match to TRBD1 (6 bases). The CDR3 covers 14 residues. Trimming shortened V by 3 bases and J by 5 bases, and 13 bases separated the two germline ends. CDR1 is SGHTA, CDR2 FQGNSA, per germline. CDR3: CASSLNRASETQYF. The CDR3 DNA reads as TGTGCCAGCAGCTTGAACAGGGCTTCGGAGACCCAGTACTTC.

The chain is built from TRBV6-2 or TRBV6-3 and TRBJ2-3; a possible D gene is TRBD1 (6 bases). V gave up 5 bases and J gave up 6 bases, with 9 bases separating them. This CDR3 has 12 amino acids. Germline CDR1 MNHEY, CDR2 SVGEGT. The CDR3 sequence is CASSHQGDTQYF. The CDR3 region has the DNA TGTGCCAGCAGTCACCAGGGGGATACGCAGTATTTT.

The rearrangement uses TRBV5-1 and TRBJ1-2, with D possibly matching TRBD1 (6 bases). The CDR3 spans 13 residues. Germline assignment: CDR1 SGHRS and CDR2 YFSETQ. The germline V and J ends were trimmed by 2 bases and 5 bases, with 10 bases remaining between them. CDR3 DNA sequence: TGCGCCAGCAGCTTACAGGGTTCTTATGGCTACACCTTC. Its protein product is CASSLQGSYGYTF.

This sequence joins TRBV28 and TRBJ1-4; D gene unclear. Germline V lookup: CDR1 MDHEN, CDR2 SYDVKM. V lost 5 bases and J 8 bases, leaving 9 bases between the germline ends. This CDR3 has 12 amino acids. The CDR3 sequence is CASSPLREKLFF. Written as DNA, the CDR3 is TGTGCCAGCAGTCCCCTGCGGGAAAAACTGTTTTTT.

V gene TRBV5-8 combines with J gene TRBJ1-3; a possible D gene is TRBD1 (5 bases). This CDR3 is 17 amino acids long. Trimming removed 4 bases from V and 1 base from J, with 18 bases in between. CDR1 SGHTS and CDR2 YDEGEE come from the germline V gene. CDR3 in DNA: TGTGCCAGCAGCCCGTTGGGGGGACCCATTTCTGGAAACACCATATATTTT. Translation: CASSPLGGPISGNTIYF.

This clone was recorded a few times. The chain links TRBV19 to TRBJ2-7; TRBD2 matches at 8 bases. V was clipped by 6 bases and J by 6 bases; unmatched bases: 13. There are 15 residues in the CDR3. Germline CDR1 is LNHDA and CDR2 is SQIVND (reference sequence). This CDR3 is CASRDSGRGVSEQYF. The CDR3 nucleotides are TGTGCCAGTAGGGACTCTGGGCGGGGGGTAAGCGAGCAGTACTTC.

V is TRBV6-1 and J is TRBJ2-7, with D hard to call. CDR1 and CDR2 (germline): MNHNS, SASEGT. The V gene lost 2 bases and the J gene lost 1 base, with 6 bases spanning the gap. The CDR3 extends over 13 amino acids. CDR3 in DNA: TGTGCCAGCAGTGAACAGATATCCTACGAGCAGTACTTC. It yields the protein CASSEQISYEQYF.

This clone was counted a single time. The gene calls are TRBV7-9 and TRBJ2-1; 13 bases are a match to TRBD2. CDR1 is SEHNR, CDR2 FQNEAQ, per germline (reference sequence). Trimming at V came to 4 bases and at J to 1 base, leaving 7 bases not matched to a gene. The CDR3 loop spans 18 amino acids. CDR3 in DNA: TGTGCCAGCAGCTCCACGCTGACTAGCGGGAGGTCCTACAATGAGCAGTTCTTC. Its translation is CASSSTLTSGRSYNEQFF. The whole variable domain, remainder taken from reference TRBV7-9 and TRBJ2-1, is DTGVSQNPRHKITKRGQNVTFRCDPISEHNRLYWYRQTLGQGPEFLTYFQNEAQLEKSRLLSDRFSAERPKGSFSTLEIQRTEQGDSAMYLCASSSTLTSGRSYNEQFFGPGTRLTVL.

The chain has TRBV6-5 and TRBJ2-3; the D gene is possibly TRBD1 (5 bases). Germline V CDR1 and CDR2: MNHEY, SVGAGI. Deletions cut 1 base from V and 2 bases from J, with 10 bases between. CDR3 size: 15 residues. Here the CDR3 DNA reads TGTGCCAGCAGTTACTACCAACAGGCCACAGATACGCAGTATTTT. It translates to CASSYYQQATDTQYF.

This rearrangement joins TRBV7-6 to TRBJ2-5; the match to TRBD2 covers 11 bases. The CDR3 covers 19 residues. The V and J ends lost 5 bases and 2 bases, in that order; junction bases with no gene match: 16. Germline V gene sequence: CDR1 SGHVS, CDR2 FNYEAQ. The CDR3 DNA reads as TGTGCCAGCAGCGAGAAACCCAGGACTAGCGGGCGCGGACAAGAGACCCAGTACTTC. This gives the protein CASSEKPRTSGRGQETQYF. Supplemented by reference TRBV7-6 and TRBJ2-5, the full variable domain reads GAGVSQSPRYKVTKRGQDVALRCDPISGHVSLYWYRQALGQGPEFLTYFNYEAQQDKSGLPNDRFSAERPEGSISTLTIQRTEQRDSAMYRCASSEKPRTSGRGQETQYFGPGTRLLVL.

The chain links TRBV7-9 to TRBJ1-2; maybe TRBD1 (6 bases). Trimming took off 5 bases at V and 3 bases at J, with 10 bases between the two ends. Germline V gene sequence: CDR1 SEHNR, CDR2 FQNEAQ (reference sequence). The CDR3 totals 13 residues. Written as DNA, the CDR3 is TGTGCCAGCAGCCCACGACAGGACTATGGCTACACCTTC. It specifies CASSPRQDYGYTF. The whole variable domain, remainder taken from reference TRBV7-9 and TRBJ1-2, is DTGVSQNPRHKITKRGQNVTFRCDPISEHNRLYWYRQTLGQGPEFLTYFQNEAQLEKSRLLSDRFSAERPKGSFSTLEIQRTEQGDSAMYLCASSPRQDYGYTFGSGTRLTVV.

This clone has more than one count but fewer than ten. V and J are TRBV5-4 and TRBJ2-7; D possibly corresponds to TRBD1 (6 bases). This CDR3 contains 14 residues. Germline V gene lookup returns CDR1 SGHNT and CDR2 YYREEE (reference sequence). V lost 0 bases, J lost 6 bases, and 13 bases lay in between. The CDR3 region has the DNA TGTGCCAGCAGCTTGGGACAGGACCCTACCGAGCAGTACTTC. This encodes CASSLGQDPTEQYF.

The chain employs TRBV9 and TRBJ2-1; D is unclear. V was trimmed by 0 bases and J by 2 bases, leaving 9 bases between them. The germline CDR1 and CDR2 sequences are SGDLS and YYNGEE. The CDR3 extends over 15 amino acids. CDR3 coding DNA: TGTGCCAGCAGCGTAGCGGTCGCCACCTACAATGAGCAGTTCTTC. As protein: CASSVAVATYNEQFF.